One sample yielded the 20 T cell receptor beta chains listed below, sequenced in a study of T cell responses to AZD1222 COVID-19 vaccine. Profiling relied on immunoSEQ multiplex PCR, and the TCRdb table lists in-frame clones only, not all of them. The data contain under 200,000 clones, just over 90% of them singletons. This specimen consisted of peripheral blood, obtained 28 days after the second dose of the MenACWY control vaccine. These receptors all come from an adult who received the MenACWY meningococcal vaccine as a control.

The chain uses TRBV9 and TRBJ2-1; weak D call: TRBD2 (6 bases). CDR3 length equals 15 residues. From germline, CDR1 is SGDLS and CDR2 YYNGEE. V lost 0 bases and J lost 3, with 10 bases in between. The CDR3 region has the DNA TGTGCCAGCAGCGTAGGCGGGACCAGCTACAATGAGCAGTTCTTC. Translation gives CASSVGGTSYNEQFF.

The chain joins TRBV5-6 to TRBJ2-5; D possibly corresponds to TRBD2 (6 bases). The V and J ends lost 4 bases and 3 bases respectively, with 16 bases between them. Germline V lookup: CDR1 SGHDT, CDR2 YYEEEE. This CDR3 is 15 amino acids long. The CDR3 DNA follows: TGTGCCAGCAGCCTGACGGGACTCCAAAAAGAGACCCAGTACTTC. Translated, it gives CASSLTGLQKETQYF.

The sample holds one count of this clone. The V gene is TRBV2, the J gene TRBJ2-3; D not resolved. The V gene's germline CDR1 is SNHLY and CDR2 FYNNEI. There are 13 residues in the CDR3. The V end was cut by 8 bases, the J end by 2 bases, with 11 bases between. The CDR3 here is CASGFWSTDTQYF. The CDR3 DNA reads TGTGCCAGCGGATTTTGGTCCACAGATACGCAGTATTTT.

The genes are TRBV19 and TRBJ2-1; D remains ambiguous. There are 12 residues in the CDR3. The V end was cut by 1 base, the J end by 2 bases, with 0 bases between. The V gene's germline CDR1 is LNHDA and CDR2 SQIVND (reference sequence). The CDR3 DNA reads as TGTGCCAGTAGTATAGCCTACAATGAGCAGTTCTTC. It is translated as CASSIAYNEQFF.

The chain couples TRBV27 to TRBJ2-7; the D is unclear. CDR1 and CDR2 from the germline V gene are MNHEY and SMNVEV (reference sequence). Trimming took off 2 bases at V and 3 bases at J, with 14 bases between the two ends. The CDR3 consists of 15 residues. This CDR3 reads CASSLRRQAHYEQYF. In DNA form, the CDR3 reads TGTGCCAGCAGTTTACGGCGCCAGGCCCACTACGAGCAGTACTTC.

The V call is TRBV12-3 or TRBV12-4, the J call TRBJ2-7, with D perhaps TRBD1 (6 bases). Trimming pared 6 bases from V and 2 bases from J, leaving 11 bases between. The CDR3 runs 13 residues. CDR3 protein: CASRKGDAYEQYF. In nucleotides, the CDR3 is TGTGCCAGCAGGAAGGGGGACGCCTACGAGCAGTACTTC.

The count of this clone is one. The rearrangement links TRBV5-8 to TRBJ2-3; maybe TRBD2 (5 bases). Germline V gene sequence: CDR1 SGHTS, CDR2 YDEGEE. The V end was cut by 0 bases, the J end by 5 bases, with 13 bases between. The CDR3 runs to 15 residues. The CDR3: CASSLDEGVEDTQYF. CDR3 sequence (DNA): TGTGCCAGCAGCTTGGATGAGGGAGTTGAAGATACGCAGTATTTT. Full variable domain (missing parts from reference TRBV5-8 and TRBJ2-3): EAGVTQSPTHLIKTRGQQATLRCSPISGHTSVYWYQQALGLGLQFLLWYDEGEERNRGNFPPRFSGRQFPNYSSELNVNALELEDSALYLCASSLDEGVEDTQYFGPGTRLTVL.

This clone was detected only once. This rearrangement joins TRBV24-1 to TRBJ1-2; D is ambiguous. V shed 2 bases and J shed 8 bases, with 11 bases lying between them. The germline V gene has CDR1 KGHDR and CDR2 SFDVKD. The CDR3 is 13 residues long. In DNA, the CDR3 is TGTGCCACCAGTGATTCCGCAAGACGGGGCTACACCTTC. It specifies CATSDSARRGYTF.

The rearrangement uses TRBV4-3 and TRBJ1-1, with D unresolved. The V end was cut by 1 base, the J end by 0 bases, with 9 bases between. Germline V gene sequence: CDR1 LGHNA, CDR2 YSLEER. This CDR3 is 15 amino acids long. The CDR3 DNA reads as TGCGCCAGCAGCCAAGGAGTCGCGATGAACACTGAAGCTTTCTTT. As protein: CASSQGVAMNTEAFF.

This chain uses TRBV6-5 with TRBJ2-1; TRBD2 matches 11 bases. Germline CDR1 is MNHEY and CDR2 is SVGAGI. The CDR3 sequence is 15 residues long. Unmatched junction bases numbered 4, after V lost 0 bases and J lost 9 bases. CDR3 amino acids: CASSYSGLAVSEQFF. CDR3 nucleotides: TGTGCCAGCAGTTACTCGGGACTAGCGGTATCTGAGCAGTTCTTC.

The chain has TRBV7-9 and TRBJ2-4; 7 bases agree with TRBD2. Looked up from germline, CDR1 is SEHNR and CDR2 is FQNEAQ (reference sequence). V lost 6 bases to trimming and J lost 5 bases; unmatched junction nucleotides: 19. The CDR3 length is 18 residues. The CDR3 protein is CASRSIQRGDGDQNIQYF. DNA of the CDR3: TGTGCCAGCAGATCTATCCAACGGGGGGACGGGGATCAAAACATTCAGTACTTC.

V and J are TRBV9 and TRBJ2-7; 8 bases line up with TRBD1. V gave up 0 bases and J gave up 2 bases; unmatched junction bases: 10. CDR3 length equals 17 residues. Germline V gene sequence: CDR1 SGDLS, CDR2 YYNGEE. The CDR3 loop is CASSVGLGQANPYEQYF. The CDR3 bases are TGTGCCAGCAGCGTAGGGTTGGGACAGGCCAATCCCTACGAGCAGTACTTC.

The chain combines TRBV6-5 with TRBJ2-3, with TRBD1 matching over 10 bases. The V gene's germline CDR1 is MNHEY and CDR2 SVGAGI. After removal of 7 bases from V and 2 bases from J, the junction contained 3 bases not matched to a gene. CDR3 length: 14 amino acids. The CDR3, as DNA: TGTGCCAGCACGGGACAGGGGTACACAGATACGCAGTATTTT. It translates to CASTGQGYTDTQYF.

The rearrangement joins TRBV19 to TRBJ2-1, with TRBD2 matching over 9 bases. Germline V gene data show CDR1 as LNHDA and CDR2 as SQIVND (reference sequence). CDR3 length: 15 amino acids. V lost 6 bases, J lost 3 bases, and 6 bases stayed unmatched. CDR3 amino acids: CASRISGSSYNEQFF. CDR3 sequence (DNA): TGTGCCAGTAGGATTAGCGGGAGTAGCTACAATGAGCAGTTCTTC.

The chain links TRBV7-6 to TRBJ2-7; a weak D match, TRBD1 (6 bases). V lost 3 bases to trimming and J lost 3 bases, with 12 bases between them. The CDR3 runs 14 residues. From germline, CDR1 is SGHVS and CDR2 FNYEAQ. The CDR3 protein is CASSLGPQGYEQYF. The CDR3 coding sequence is TGTGCCAGCAGCTTGGGGCCACAGGGCTACGAGCAGTACTTC.

The chain uses TRBV2 and TRBJ1-6, with D uncertain. Trimming took off 5 bases at V and 8 bases at J, with 13 bases between the two ends. This CDR3 has 14 residues. Germline loops: CDR1 SNHLY, CDR2 FYNNEI. CDR3 residues: CASSSDGRDSPLHF. In DNA, the CDR3 is TGTGCCAGCAGTAGCGACGGTAGAGATTCACCCCTCCACTTT.

J is TRBJ2-1 and V is TRBV29-1; D ambiguous. The CDR3 runs 14 residues. The V gene's germline CDR1 is SQVTM and CDR2 ANQGSEA. The germline V and J ends were trimmed by 4 bases and 0 bases, with 10 bases remaining between them. CDR3 region: CSVVARNSYNEQFF. The CDR3 nucleotides are TGCAGCGTTGTGGCCAGAAACTCCTACAATGAGCAGTTCTTC.

The chain joins TRBV24-1 to TRBJ1-5, with no clear D. This CDR3 spans 13 amino acids. Germline V gene data show CDR1 as KGHDR and CDR2 as SFDVKD. V gave up 9 bases and J gave up 5 bases, with 13 bases separating them. The CDR3 spells CATGERGYQPQHF. The CDR3 DNA reads as TGTGCCACCGGGGAGCGGGGTTATCAGCCCCAGCATTTT.

The chain is built from TRBV6-2 or TRBV6-3 and TRBJ2-5; 11 bases line up with TRBD1. Germline V lookup: CDR1 MNHEY, CDR2 SVGEGT. The CDR3 is made up of 18 amino acids. The V segment lost 6 bases and the J segment 3 bases; nucleotides outside the gene matches: 15. The CDR3 DNA is TGTGCCAGCAGCGACGTCGACAATCCGGGACAGGGGGAAGAGACCCAGTACTTC. This encodes CASSDVDNPGQGEETQYF.

The V call is TRBV14, the J call TRBJ2-6, with 8 bases lining up with TRBD1. Germline V gene sequence: CDR1 SGHDN, CDR2 FVKESK. V dropped 1 base and J dropped 1; count of bases not matched to a gene: 3. This CDR3 comprises 17 residues. The chain's CDR3 is CASSQVTGVSGANVLTF. CDR3 in DNA: TGTGCCAGCAGCCAAGTGACAGGGGTTTCTGGGGCCAACGTCCTGACTTTC.